The 21 T cell receptor beta chains reported below all come from one sample, sequenced in a study of OX40 agonist ivuxolimab in advanced cancers. Sequencing used immunoSEQ multiplex PCR; TCRdb keeps in-frame clones, though not all of them. The sample shows roughly 30,000 clones, approximately 86% of them seen only once. Sequences were derived from CD4+ or CD8+ T cells sorted from blood, sampled in a trial of the OX40 agonist ivuxolimab. The receptors here all came from an adult with an advanced solid tumor such as melanoma, head and neck, liver or kidney cancer.

V is TRBV27 and J is TRBJ2-2, with D possibly being TRBD1 (5 bases). V lost 4 bases to trimming and J lost 1 base, with 7 bases between them. Per germline, CDR1 MNHEY and CDR2 SMNVEV (reference sequence). This CDR3 has 14 amino acids. CDR3 nucleotides: TGTGCCAGCAGTTCCCAGGGGAACACCGGGGAGCTGTTTTTT. It encodes CASSSQGNTGELFF.

This chain joins TRBV7-8 and TRBJ2-7, with 9 positions matching TRBD1. The V and J ends lost 5 bases and 4 bases, in that order; junction bases with no gene match: 12. CDR1 and CDR2 from the germline V gene are SGHVS and FQNEAQ. The length of the CDR3 is 16 residues. This chain's CDR3 is CASSVSRDRAFYEQYF. The CDR3 DNA sequence: TGTGCCAGCAGCGTATCCCGGGACAGGGCTTTTTACGAGCAGTACTTC.

A few counts support this clone. The chain combines TRBV2 with TRBJ1-1, with TRBD1 as a possible D gene (6 bases). Germline V gene lookup returns CDR1 SNHLY and CDR2 FYNNEI. V lost 8 bases to trimming and J lost 7 bases, with 8 bases between them. The CDR3 runs to 10 residues. The CDR3 region is CASLQGEAFF. For the CDR3, the DNA is TGTGCCAGCCTACAGGGTGAAGCTTTCTTT.

The V gene is TRBV7-2, the J gene TRBJ1-2; D is perhaps TRBD1 (6 bases). V was pared by 1 base and J by 4 bases, with 10 bases between. The CDR3 runs 14 residues. Germline V gene sequence: CDR1 SGHTA, CDR2 FQGNSA. Written as DNA, the CDR3 is TGTGCCAGCAGCTTAGGTGGGGGCGGCTATGGCTACACCTTC. It specifies CASSLGGGGYGYTF.

The J gene is TRBJ2-2, the V gene TRBV19; tentative D call: TRBD1 (6 bases). Germline-derived CDR1 and CDR2 are LNHDA and SQIVND (reference sequence). The CDR3 consists of 16 residues. Trimming stripped 6 bases from V and 0 bases from J, with 14 bases between. DNA for the CDR3: TGTGCCAGTAGGAGGGACACGTTCGCGAACACCGGGGAGCTGTTTTTT. Translating gives CASRRDTFANTGELFF.

The genes are TRBV11-1 and TRBJ2-5; the D is unclear. V lost 4 bases and J 5 bases, leaving 8 bases between the germline ends. The CDR3 runs 12 residues. Germline V CDR1 and CDR2: SGHAT, FQDESV (reference sequence). CDR3 sequence (DNA): TGTGCCAGCAGCTCAATGATGGAGACCCAGTACTTC. The encoded protein is CASSSMMETQYF.

J is TRBJ2-5 and V is TRBV7-6; 12 bases line up with TRBD2. Trimming cost V 5 bases and J 1 base; bases outside gene matches: 2. CDR1 SGHVS and CDR2 FNYEAQ come from the germline V gene. CDR3 length: 15 residues. The CDR3 DNA reads as TGTGCCAGCAGCCAACTAGCGGGGGGCCAAGAGACCCAGTACTTC. It encodes CASSQLAGGQETQYF.

DNA for the CDR3: TGTGCCAGCAGCGAAAGACAGGGGCTGGGGGATACGCAGTATTTT. It specifies CASSERQGLGDTQYF. The J gene is TRBJ2-3, the V gene TRBV7-6, with 8 bases lining up with TRBD1. Germline assignment: CDR1 SGHVS and CDR2 FNYEAQ. This CDR3 has 15 amino acids. J gave up 6 bases and V 5 bases, and 10 bases lay outside the gene matches.

The genes are TRBV7-8 and TRBJ1-5; 7 bases fit TRBD1. This CDR3 contains 18 residues. V was pared by 4 bases and J by 2 bases, with 14 bases of the junction left unmatched. Germline V lookup: CDR1 SGHVS, CDR2 FQNEAQ. The CDR3 nucleotides read TGTGCCAGCAGCTCCAAACCACAGGGGTATGAAGGCAATCAGCCCCAGCATTTT. The encoded protein is CASSSKPQGYEGNQPQHF. The full variable domain, with the rest looked up from reference TRBV7-8 and TRBJ1-5, is GAGVSQSPRYKVAKRGQDVALRCDPISGHVSLFWYQQALGQGPEFLTYFQNEAQLDKSGLPSDRFFAERPEGSVSTLKIQRTQQEDSAVYLCASSSKPQGYEGNQPQHFGDGTRLSIL.

As to this clone: The conserved phenylalanine or tryptophan is not found at the CDR3 terminus, so this likely reflects a read error. The DNA is left out, because the CDR3 cannot be placed on it with certainty; the CDR3 is given as TCRdb lists it. The chain is built from TRBV10-3 and TRBJ1-5; the table's D call, TRBD1, was not checked against the DNA. Counting both end residues, the CDR3 totals 13 amino acids. Germline V gene data show CDR1 as ENHRY and CDR2 as SYGVKD. The CDR3 protein is CAISYGTAREFRV.

The rearrangement joins TRBV9 to TRBJ2-7; D is perhaps TRBD1 (6 bases). Germline V gives CDR1 SGDLS, CDR2 YYNGEE. Trimming shortened V by 3 bases and J by 5 bases, and 9 bases separated the two germline ends. CDR3 size: 12 residues. CDR3 coding DNA: TGTGCCAGCAGCGCTACAGGGAACGAGCAGTACTTC. Protein: CASSATGNEQYF.

This chain connects TRBV14 to TRBJ2-7; D possibly corresponds to TRBD2 (6 bases). CDR3 length: 14 residues. Germline V gives CDR1 SGHDN, CDR2 FVKESK. V was cut by 3 bases and J by 5 bases, with 14 bases left in between. Here the CDR3 DNA reads TGTGCCAGCAGCCACTTGGGGGGATGGGACGAGCAGTACTTC. Amino acid sequence: CASSHLGGWDEQYF.

In this sample, this clone turned up once. Distinct nucleotide sequences in the sample also encode this CDR3. This chain uses TRBV9 with TRBJ2-1; possibly TRBD1 or TRBD2 for D (6 bases each). This CDR3 is built from 12 residues. V was shortened by 2 bases and J by 8 bases, with 8 bases between the two germline ends. CDR1 and CDR2 (germline): SGDLS, YYNGEE. CDR3 protein: CASSVGGDEQFF. As DNA, the CDR3 is TGTGCCAGCAGCGTCGGGGGCGATGAGCAGTTCTTC.

The V call is TRBV4-1, the J call TRBJ1-1, with D perhaps TRBD1 (5 bases). V was shortened by 0 bases and J by 0 bases, with 8 bases between the two germline ends. The CDR3 has 15 residues. Germline CDR1 reads MGHRA; CDR2 reads YSYEKL. The CDR3 coding sequence is TGCGCCAGCAGCCAAGATGACAGACTGAACACTGAAGCTTTCTTT. It is translated as CASSQDDRLNTEAFF.

V and J are TRBV10-3 and TRBJ1-4, with D uncertain. Germline V gene data show CDR1 as ENHRY and CDR2 as SYGVKD. V dropped 0 bases and J dropped 4 bases, with 12 bases sitting between them. This CDR3 comprises 16 residues. The chain's CDR3 is CAISESWAGLNEKLFF. Here the CDR3 DNA reads TGTGCCATCAGTGAGTCCTGGGCCGGTCTTAATGAAAAACTGTTTTTT.

This chain connects TRBV27 to TRBJ1-1, with 9 positions matching TRBD1. The CDR3 loop spans 16 amino acids. The V gene end was trimmed by 5 bases and the J gene end by 3 bases; junction bases not matched to a gene: 10. Germline CDR1 is MNHEY and CDR2 is SMNVEV (reference sequence). The CDR3 spells CASSPPPYRGHTEAFF. The CDR3 DNA sequence: TGTGCCAGCAGTCCCCCTCCTTACAGGGGGCACACTGAAGCTTTCTTT.

This clone has just one count. This chain links TRBV9 with TRBJ1-4; no reliable D call. V was cut by 4 bases and J by 5 bases, with 12 bases left in between. This CDR3 is built from 14 residues. Germline V lookup: CDR1 SGDLS, CDR2 YYNGEE. CDR3 sequence reads: CASSRGGLNEKLFF. CDR3 sequence (DNA): TGTGCCAGCAGCAGAGGAGGTTTGAATGAAAAACTGTTTTTT.

The chain links TRBV27 to TRBJ1-4; perhaps TRBD1 as D (5 bases). V was trimmed by 4 bases and J by 6 bases, leaving 9 bases between them. The CDR3 is made up of 13 amino acids. The germline V gene encodes CDR1 MNHEY and CDR2 SMNVEV (reference sequence). CDR3 bases: TGTGCCAGCAGTTGGCAGGGTGATGAAAAACTGTTTTTT. This encodes CASSWQGDEKLFF.

The V call is TRBV7-6, the J call TRBJ2-7; a weak D match, TRBD1 (5 bases). The V gene lost 1 base and the J gene lost 3 bases, with 13 bases spanning the gap. This CDR3 spans 15 amino acids. In germline, CDR1 is SGHVS, CDR2 FNYEAQ. Here the CDR3 reads CASSLEGPAYYEQYF. The CDR3 DNA reads as TGTGCCAGCAGCTTAGAGGGGCCAGCTTACTACGAGCAGTACTTC. Complete variable domain (other parts from reference TRBV7-6 and TRBJ2-7): GAGVSQSPRYKVTKRGQDVALRCDPISGHVSLYWYRQALGQGPEFLTYFNYEAQQDKSGLPNDRFSAERPEGSISTLTIQRTEQRDSAMYRCASSLEGPAYYEQYFGPGTRLTVT.

The chain combines TRBV2 with TRBJ2-1; the match to TRBD1 covers 7 bases. J lost 6 bases, V lost 8 bases, and 16 bases had no gene match. Germline CDR1 is SNHLY and CDR2 is FYNNEI. The CDR3 is made up of 16 amino acids. The CDR3 is CASFPWAGGTLNEQFF. The CDR3 nucleotides are TGTGCCAGCTTTCCGTGGGCAGGGGGAACCCTCAATGAGCAGTTCTTC.

V gene TRBV2 combines with J gene TRBJ2-7; tentative D call: TRBD2 (6 bases). V lost 11 bases and J 0 bases, leaving 11 bases between the germline ends. The CDR3 spans 12 residues. Per germline, CDR1 SNHLY and CDR2 FYNNEI. CDR3 coding DNA: TGTGCCGGAGGGCAGGTCTCCTACGAGCAGTACTTC. This sequence encodes CAGGQVSYEQYF.